This record concerns one TCR beta chain sequence. The antigen is not known. The entry originates in a study of T cell responses to AZD1222 COVID-19 vaccine. Looking at the study overall: Timing groups of about 4 and about 12 weeks for second doses were pooled.

The method was immunoSEQ multiplex PCR; TCRdb's version includes in-frame clones alone and lacks a portion of them. This sample yields 150,000 or so clones, of which about nine tenths are seen a single time; around 1.5% belongs to the top ten. Findings and caveats of the study: Samples come after the peak T cell response, not at day 14. Possibly, clonal diversity was underestimated; donors were largely white British and included more females. With two AZD1222 doses given, Spike-specific TCR breadth and depth both rose.

Germline V gene sequence: CDR1 MNHNY, CDR2 SVGAGI (reference sequence). V gave up 3 bases and J gave up 9 bases, with 15 bases separating them. The CDR3 covers 15 residues. The TCR originated in an adult in good health. This specimen was peripheral blood, taken on day 0 of AZD1222 vaccination. The chain links TRBV6-6 to TRBJ1-6; D is possibly TRBD1 (6 bases). CDR3 DNA sequence: TGTGCCAGCAGTTATGGAAACAGGGCAGGTTCACCCCTCCACTTT. Translating it yields CASSYGNRAGSPLHF.